Included here is one TCR beta chain sequence, with context. Its cognate antigen is unknown. The data originate from a study of cytomegalovirus exposure and HLA in healthy donors. Although they were nominally healthy when sampled, donors likely had unrecorded immune exposures. V was trimmed by 4 bases and J by 1 base, leaving 10 bases between them. CDR1 and CDR2 from the germline V gene are PRHDT and FYEKMQ (reference sequence). The CDR3 has 14 residues. Study-level points and caveats: Roughly even sequencing depth across donors was the assumption behind the presence/absence analyses. Being productive about 87% or about 30% of the time was typical of most TCR beta V segments in an earlier analysis. The authors later found most CMV-associated TCR beta chains appeared HLA-restricted.

PCR involved 60 Vbeta and 13 Jbeta primers. The method was immunoSEQ multiplex PCR; TCRdb's version includes in-frame clones alone and lacks a portion of them. The sample yields about 45,000 clones, around 53% seen once. The sample comprised PBMCs. The V call is TRBV13, the J call TRBJ2-5; possible D gene TRBD2, 6 bases. The sequence was obtained from a man in his 60s in good health and CMV-seronegative. CDR3 sequence: CASSSRLGQETQYF. The DNA for the CDR3 is TGTGCCAGCAGCTCGCGACTAGGCCAAGAGACCCAGTACTTC.